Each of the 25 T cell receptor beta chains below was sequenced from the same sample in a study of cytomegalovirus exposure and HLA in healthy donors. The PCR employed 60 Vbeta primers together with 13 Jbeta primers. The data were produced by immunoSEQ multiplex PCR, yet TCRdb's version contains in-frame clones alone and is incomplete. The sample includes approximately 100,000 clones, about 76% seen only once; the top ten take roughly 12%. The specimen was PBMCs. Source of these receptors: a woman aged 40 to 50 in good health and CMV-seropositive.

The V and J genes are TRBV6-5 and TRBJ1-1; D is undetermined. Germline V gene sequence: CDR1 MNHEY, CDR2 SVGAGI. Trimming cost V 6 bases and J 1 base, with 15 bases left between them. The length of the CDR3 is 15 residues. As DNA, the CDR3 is TGTGCCAGCAGCCGATCTACAGCAGAGAACACTGAAGCTTTCTTT. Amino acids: CASSRSTAENTEAFF.

CDR3 loop: CASSSGTGVNYGYTF. DNA for the CDR3: TGCGCCAGCAGCTCCGGGACAGGAGTGAACTATGGCTACACCTTC. The genes are TRBV5-1 and TRBJ1-2; 8 nucleotides align to TRBD1. V trimming: 3 bases; J trimming: 2 bases; junction bases outside the gene matches: 6. Germline V lookup: CDR1 SGHRS, CDR2 YFSETQ. CDR3 size: 15 residues.

CDR3 sequence (DNA): TGTGCCAGCAGTGCGGGGGACAGGGGAAACACCATATATTTT. The encoded protein is CASSAGDRGNTIYF. This chain connects TRBV2 to TRBJ1-3, with 8 bases fitting TRBD1. V lost 4 bases and J lost 4; bases outside the gene matches: 3. The CDR3 has 14 residues. CDR1 SNHLY and CDR2 FYNNEI come from the germline V gene.

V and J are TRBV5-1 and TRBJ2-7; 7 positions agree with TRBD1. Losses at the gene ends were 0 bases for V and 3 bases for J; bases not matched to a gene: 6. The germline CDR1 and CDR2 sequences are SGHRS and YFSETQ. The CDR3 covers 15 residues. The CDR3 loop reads CASSLGQGKLYEQYF. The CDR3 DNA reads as TGCGCCAGCAGCTTGGGACAGGGCAAGCTCTACGAGCAGTACTTC.

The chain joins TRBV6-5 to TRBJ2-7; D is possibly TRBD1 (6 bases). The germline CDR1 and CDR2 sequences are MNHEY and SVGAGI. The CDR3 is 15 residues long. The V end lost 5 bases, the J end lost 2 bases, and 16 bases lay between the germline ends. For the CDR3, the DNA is TGTGCCAGCAGTCCCGGGCAGGGGATCACCTACGAGCAGTACTTC. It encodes CASSPGQGITYEQYF.

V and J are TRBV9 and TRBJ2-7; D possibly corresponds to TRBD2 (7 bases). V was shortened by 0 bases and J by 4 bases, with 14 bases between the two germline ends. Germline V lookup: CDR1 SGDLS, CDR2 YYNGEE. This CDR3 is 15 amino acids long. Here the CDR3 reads CASSVGRGGGYEQYF. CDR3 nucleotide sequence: TGTGCCAGCAGCGTAGGACGCGGGGGCGGATACGAGCAGTACTTC.

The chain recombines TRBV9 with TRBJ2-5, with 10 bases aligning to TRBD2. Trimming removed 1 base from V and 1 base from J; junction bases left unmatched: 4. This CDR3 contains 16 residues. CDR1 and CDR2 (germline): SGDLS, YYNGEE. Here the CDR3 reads CASSVQAGGIQETQYF. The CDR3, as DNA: TGTGCCAGCAGCGTACAAGCGGGGGGGATCCAAGAGACCCAGTACTTC.

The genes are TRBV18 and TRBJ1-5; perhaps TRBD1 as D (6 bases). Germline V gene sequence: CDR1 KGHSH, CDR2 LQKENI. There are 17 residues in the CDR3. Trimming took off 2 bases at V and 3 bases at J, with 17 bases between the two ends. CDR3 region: CASSPKVTGHHNQPQHF. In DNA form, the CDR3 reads TGTGCCAGCTCACCAAAGGTAACGGGACACCACAATCAGCCCCAGCATTTT.

Here the CDR3 DNA reads TGTGCCAGCAGCCCTCGGGAGGGGACTGAAGCTTTCTTT. Translated, it gives CASSPREGTEAFF. The chain links TRBV7-9 to TRBJ1-1, with a tentative D call TRBD1 (5 bases). The V gene's germline CDR1 is SEHNR and CDR2 FQNEAQ (reference sequence). This CDR3 comprises 13 residues. V lost 5 bases and J 5 bases, leaving 12 bases between the germline ends.

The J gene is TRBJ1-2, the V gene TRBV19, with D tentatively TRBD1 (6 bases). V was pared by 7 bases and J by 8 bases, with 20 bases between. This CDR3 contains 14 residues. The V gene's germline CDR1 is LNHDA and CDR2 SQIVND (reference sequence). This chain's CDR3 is CASTATQGREGYTF. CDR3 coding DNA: TGTGCCAGTACCGCCACCCAGGGGCGGGAGGGCTACACCTTC. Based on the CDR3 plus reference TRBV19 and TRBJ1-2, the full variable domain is DGGITQSPKYLFRKEGQNVTLSCEQNLNHDAMYWYRQDPGQGLRLIYYSQIVNDFQKGDIAEGYSVSREKKESFPLTVTSAQKNPTAFYLCASTATQGREGYTFGSGTRLTVV.

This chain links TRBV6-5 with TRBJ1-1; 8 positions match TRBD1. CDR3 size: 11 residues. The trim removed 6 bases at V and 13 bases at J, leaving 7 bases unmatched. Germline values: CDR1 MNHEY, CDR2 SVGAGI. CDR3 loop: CASSSGTGGFF. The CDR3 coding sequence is TGTGCCAGCAGCTCCGGGACAGGTGGTTTCTTT.

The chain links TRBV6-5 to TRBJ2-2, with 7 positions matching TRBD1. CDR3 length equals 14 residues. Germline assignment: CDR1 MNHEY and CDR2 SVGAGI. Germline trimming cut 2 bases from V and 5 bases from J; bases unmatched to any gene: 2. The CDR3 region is CASSYVQGTGELFF. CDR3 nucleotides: TGTGCCAGCAGTTACGTACAGGGGACCGGGGAGCTGTTTTTT.

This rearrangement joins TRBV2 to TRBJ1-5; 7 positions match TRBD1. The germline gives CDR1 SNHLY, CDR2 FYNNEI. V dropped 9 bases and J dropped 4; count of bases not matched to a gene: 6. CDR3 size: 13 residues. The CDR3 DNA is TGTGCCAGTGCAGGGGGTATTAATCAGCCCCAGCATTTT. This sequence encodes CASAGGINQPQHF. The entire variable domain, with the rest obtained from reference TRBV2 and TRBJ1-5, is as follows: EPEVTQTPSHQVTQMGQEVILRCVPISNHLYFYWYRQILGQKVEFLVSFYNNEISEKSEIFDDQFSVERPDGSNFTLKIRSTKLEDSAMYFCASAGGINQPQHFGDGTRLSIL.

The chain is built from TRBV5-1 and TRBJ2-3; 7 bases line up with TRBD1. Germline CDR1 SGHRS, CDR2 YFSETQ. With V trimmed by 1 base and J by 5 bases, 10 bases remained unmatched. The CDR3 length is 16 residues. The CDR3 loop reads CASSLKQGIIKDTQYF. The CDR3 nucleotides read TGCGCCAGCAGCTTGAAACAGGGGATTATAAAAGATACGCAGTATTTT.

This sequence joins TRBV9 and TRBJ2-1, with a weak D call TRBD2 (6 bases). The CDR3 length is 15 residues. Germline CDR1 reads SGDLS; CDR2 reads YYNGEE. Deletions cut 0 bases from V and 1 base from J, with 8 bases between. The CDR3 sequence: CASSVGRGSYNEQFF. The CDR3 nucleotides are TGTGCCAGCAGCGTAGGGCGGGGTTCCTACAATGAGCAGTTCTTC.

Written as DNA, the CDR3 is TGTGCCAGCAGCCGGGAGGGAGCTGCAACTAATGAAAAACTGTTTTTT. This codes for CASSREGAATNEKLFF. The chain joins TRBV5-4 to TRBJ1-4; D unresolved. Per the germline V gene, CDR1 is SGHNT and CDR2 is YYREEE (reference sequence). V dropped 4 bases and J dropped 0 bases, with 13 bases sitting between them. The CDR3 spans 16 residues.

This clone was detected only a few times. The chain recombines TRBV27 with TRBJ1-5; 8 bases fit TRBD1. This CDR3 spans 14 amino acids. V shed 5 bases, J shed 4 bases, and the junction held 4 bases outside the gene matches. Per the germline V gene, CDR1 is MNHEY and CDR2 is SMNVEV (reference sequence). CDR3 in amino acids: CASSARQGNQPQHF. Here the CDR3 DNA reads TGTGCCAGCAGTGCTAGACAGGGGAATCAGCCCCAGCATTTT.

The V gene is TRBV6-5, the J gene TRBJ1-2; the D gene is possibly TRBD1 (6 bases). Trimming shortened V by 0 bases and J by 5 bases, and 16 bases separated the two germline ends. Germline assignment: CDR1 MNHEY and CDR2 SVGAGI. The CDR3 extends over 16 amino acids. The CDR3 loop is CASSYSSGGARYGYTF. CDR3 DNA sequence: TGTGCCAGCAGTTACTCGAGCGGGGGGGCGCGATATGGCTACACCTTC.

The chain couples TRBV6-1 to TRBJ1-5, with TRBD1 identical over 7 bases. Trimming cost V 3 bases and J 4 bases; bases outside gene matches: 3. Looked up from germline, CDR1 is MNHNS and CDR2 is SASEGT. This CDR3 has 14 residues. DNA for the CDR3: TGTGCCAGCAGTGATTGGGGACAGAATCAGCCCCAGCATTTT. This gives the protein CASSDWGQNQPQHF.

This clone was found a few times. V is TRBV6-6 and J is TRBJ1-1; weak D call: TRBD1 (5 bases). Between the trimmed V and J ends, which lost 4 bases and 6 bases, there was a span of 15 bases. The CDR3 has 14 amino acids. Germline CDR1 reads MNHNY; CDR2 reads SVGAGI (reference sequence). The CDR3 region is CASSLAGSRAEAFF. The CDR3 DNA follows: TGTGCCAGCAGTTTGGCAGGGTCACGCGCTGAAGCTTTCTTT.

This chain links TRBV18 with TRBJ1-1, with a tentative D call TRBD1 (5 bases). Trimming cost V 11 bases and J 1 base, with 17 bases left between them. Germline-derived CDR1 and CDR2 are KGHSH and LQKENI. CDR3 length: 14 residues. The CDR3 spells CAGFGGGTNTEAFF. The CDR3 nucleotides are TGTGCCGGATTCGGGGGGGGGACGAACACTGAAGCTTTCTTT.

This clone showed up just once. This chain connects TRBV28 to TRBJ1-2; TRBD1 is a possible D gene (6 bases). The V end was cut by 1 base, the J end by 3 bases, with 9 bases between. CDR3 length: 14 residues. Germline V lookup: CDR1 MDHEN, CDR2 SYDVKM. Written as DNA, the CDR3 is TGTGCCAGCAGTTTATTTGCAGGGGACTATGGCTACACCTTC. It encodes CASSLFAGDYGYTF.

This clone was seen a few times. CDR3 region: CASSVGGFLDSPSYEQYF. CDR3 nucleotides: TGTGCCAGCAGCGTAGGGGGCTTCTTAGATTCCCCGTCCTACGAGCAGTACTTC. This chain connects TRBV9 to TRBJ2-7; D is perhaps TRBD1 (5 bases). With 0 bases removed from V and 1 base from J, the gap between germline ends came to 20 bases. The CDR3 consists of 18 residues. Germline-derived CDR1 and CDR2 are SGDLS and YYNGEE.

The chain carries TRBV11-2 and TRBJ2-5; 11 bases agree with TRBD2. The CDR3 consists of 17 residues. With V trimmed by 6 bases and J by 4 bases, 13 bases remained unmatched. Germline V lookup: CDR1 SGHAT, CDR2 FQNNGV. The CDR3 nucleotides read TGTGCCAGCAGACGCAATTCTCTAGCGGGGGGTTTAGAGACCCAGTACTTC. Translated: CASRRNSLAGGLETQYF.

CDR3 region: CASRRGQNYGYTF. CDR3 bases: TGTGCCAGCAGACGCGGACAGAACTATGGCTACACCTTC. The gene calls are TRBV6-5 and TRBJ1-2; D might be TRBD1 (6 bases). This CDR3 has 13 residues. Germline V gives CDR1 MNHEY, CDR2 SVGAGI. V was pared by 6 bases and J by 2 bases, with 10 bases between.